This is a list of T cell receptor beta chains from one sample in a study of beta chain features in type 1 diabetes. Sequencing used immunoSEQ multiplex PCR; TCRdb keeps in-frame clones, though not all of them. The sample has approximately 340,000 clones, around 16% seen once; the top ten hold 0.019%. Sequencing input: naive CD4+ T cells from blood. All receptors come from a woman between 18 and 30 years old in good health. CDR3s include the opening cysteine and the closing phenylalanine or tryptophan. The D gene is left open where the match is weak. Clone size, where shown, is once, few, many, or a class for clones that have expanded.

D	size	V	J	length	CDR3	DNA
TRBD1	NA	TRBV5-1	TRBJ2-2	17	CASRNDRGQLRTGELFF	TGCGCCAGCAGGAATGACAGGGGGCAATTAAGGACCGGGGAGCTGTTTTTT
TRBD1	NA	TRBV28	TRBJ2-1	16	CASSLATGGFRNEQFF	TGTGCCAGCAGTTTAGCTACAGGGGGCTTCCGCAATGAGCAGTTCTTC
TRBD2	few	TRBV5-4	TRBJ2-2	17	CASSLASGSIRTGELFF	TGTGCCAGCAGCTTGGCTAGCGGGAGTATAAGGACCGGGGAGCTGTTTTTT
NA	NA	TRBV7-9	TRBJ1-4	12	CASSWANEKLFF	TGTGCCAGCAGCTGGGCCAATGAAAAACTGTTTTTT
NA	NA	TRBV4-1	TRBJ2-1	17	CASSQELAEHTYNEQFF	TGCGCCAGCAGCCAAGAACTCGCGGAGCACACCTACAATGAGCAGTTCTTC
NA	few	TRBV27	TRBJ1-5	13	CASSRGNSQPQHF	TGTGCCAGCAGCAGAGGGAATTCTCAGCCCCAGCATTTT
NA	NA	TRBV5-1	TRBJ2-1	14	CASSFRDKGNEQFF	TGCGCCAGCAGCTTCCGGGACAAGGGCAATGAGCAGTTCTTC
NA	NA	TRBV18	TRBJ1-1	15	CASSPSLQGWTEAFF	TGTGCCAGCTCACCATCATTACAGGGTTGGACTGAAGCTTTCTTT
TRBD2	NA	TRBV19	TRBJ2-1	14	CASSSSGSGNEQFF	TGTGCCAGTAGTTCTAGCGGGAGTGGTAATGAGCAGTTCTTC
NA	once	TRBV5-1	TRBJ2-5	13	CASSLASQETQYF	TGCGCCAGCAGCTTGGCCTCCCAAGAGACCCAGTACTTC
NA	NA	TRBV28	TRBJ2-6	16	CASSRGGPSGANVLTF	TGTGCCAGCAGCCGCGGAGGACCCTCTGGGGCCAACGTCCTGACTTTC
TRBD1	few	TRBV5-1	TRBJ2-3	17	CASSLVGGQGSQSTQYF	TGCGCCAGCAGCTTGGTAGGGGGACAGGGGTCACAGAGTACGCAGTATTTT
NA	few	TRBV7-9	TRBJ2-7	15	CASTILQGVTGEQYF	TGTGCCAGCACCATACTACAGGGAGTCACGGGCGAGCAGTACTTC
TRBD2	NA	TRBV4-1	TRBJ2-7	15	CASSLGTSGTHEQYF	TGCGCCAGCAGCCTCGGGACTAGCGGGACCCACGAGCAGTACTTC
TRBD1	few	TRBV6-5	TRBJ2-7	14	CASRDRLVSYEQYF	TGTGCCAGCAGGGACAGGTTGGTGTCCTACGAGCAGTACTTC
NA	few	TRBV30	TRBJ1-5	12	CAWTRDNQPQHF	TGTGCCTGGACCCGGGACAATCAGCCCCAGCATTTT
TRBD1	few	TRBV28	TRBJ1-5	17	CASRPRTGARGNQPQHF	TGTGCCAGCAGACCACGTACAGGGGCTAGGGGCAATCAGCCCCAGCATTTT
NA	NA	TRBV5-6	TRBJ2-7	13	CASNPSQSYEQYF	TGTGCCAGCAACCCATCGCAGTCCTACGAGCAGTACTTC